Below, 21 T cell receptor beta chains from the same sample are listed, as sequenced in a study of blood T cell repertoires in COVID-19. Libraries were prepared by immunoSEQ multiplex PCR; TCRdb keeps only in-frame clonotypes and omits some of them. The table shows 160,000 or so clones, with nearly 80% occurring only once. The sample taken for sequencing was peripheral blood. The receptors here all came from a woman aged 80 or older with acute or convalescent COVID-19.

In this sample, this clone turned up a few times. The V and J genes are TRBV4-1 and TRBJ2-2; 12 positions agree with TRBD1. The V segment lost 1 base and the J segment 8 bases; nucleotides outside the gene matches: 5. The CDR3 runs 16 residues. Germline V gene data show CDR1 as MGHRA and CDR2 as YSYEKL. The DNA of the CDR3 is TGCGCCAGCAGCCAAGCGGGACAGGGGGCGCGAGGGGAGCTGTTTTTT. It specifies CASSQAGQGARGELFF.

This clone is a singleton in its sample. The V gene is TRBV10-1, the J gene TRBJ2-3, with 10 bases aligning to TRBD2. The CDR3 is 17 amino acids. V lost 0 bases to trimming and J lost 2 bases; unmatched junction nucleotides: 5. Germline loops: CDR1 WNHNN, CDR2 SYGVQD (reference sequence). The CDR3 coding sequence is TGCGCCAGCAGTGAGTCCCCAGCGGGAGGGTACACAGATACGCAGTATTTT. Its protein is CASSESPAGGYTDTQYF.

V and J are TRBV19 and TRBJ1-1, with D maybe TRBD1 (6 bases). The germline V and J ends were trimmed by 5 bases and 1 base, with 11 bases remaining between them. This CDR3 comprises 14 residues. Germline lookup yields CDR1 LNHDA and CDR2 SQIVND (reference sequence). CDR3 amino acids: CASSRDTTNTEAFF. CDR3 nucleotide sequence: TGTGCCAGTAGTCGGGACACCACGAACACTGAAGCTTTCTTT.

The rearrangement joins TRBV18 to TRBJ1-6, with D possibly matching TRBD1 (6 bases). This CDR3 has 13 amino acids. In germline, CDR1 is KGHSH, CDR2 LQKENI. V was pared by 7 bases and J by 10 bases, with 14 bases between. In nucleotides, the CDR3 is TGTGCCAGCTATCGGGACATCGGATCACCCCTCCACTTT. Its protein product is CASYRDIGSPLHF.

The chain joins TRBV6-5 to TRBJ1-1; 8 bases are shared with TRBD1. Germline assignment: CDR1 MNHEY and CDR2 SVGAGI. The V segment lost 1 base and the J segment 0 bases; nucleotides outside the gene matches: 4. The CDR3 runs 16 residues. Written as DNA, the CDR3 is TGTGCCAGCAGTTACTTATTCAGGGGGCTGAACACTGAAGCTTTCTTT. Residues: CASSYLFRGLNTEAFF.

V gene TRBV3-1 (or the pseudogene TRBV3-2) combines with J gene TRBJ2-2, with D perhaps TRBD1 (5 bases). V was cut by 1 base and J by 5 bases, with 11 bases left in between. This CDR3 is 15 amino acids long. Germline assignment: CDR1 LGHDT and CDR2 YNNKEL (reference sequence). CDR3 region: CASSQGGLRTGELFF. The DNA of the CDR3 is TGTGCCAGCAGCCAAGGGGGCCTGAGGACCGGGGAGCTGTTTTTT.

The CDR3 sequence is CASSRDRGNQPQHF. The CDR3 DNA is TGTGCCAGCAGCAGGGACAGGGGGAATCAGCCCCAGCATTTT. The rearrangement uses TRBV5-6 and TRBJ1-5; 11 positions agree with TRBD1. V gave up 4 bases and J gave up 4 bases; unmatched junction bases: 1. The CDR3 runs to 14 residues. In germline, CDR1 is SGHDT, CDR2 YYEEEE.

This chain links TRBV2 with TRBJ2-7; 12 nucleotides agree with TRBD2. The CDR3 length is 14 residues. Germline V gene lookup returns CDR1 SNHLY and CDR2 FYNNEI. V was clipped by 6 bases and J by 4 bases; unmatched bases: 4. CDR3 nucleotides: TGTGCCAGCAGGTCTAGCGGGAGGGCTTACGAGCAGTACTTC. This codes for CASRSSGRAYEQYF.

This clone was picked up a small number of times. The rearrangement uses TRBV4-2 and TRBJ1-2; possible D gene TRBD1, 5 bases. Germline V gene data show CDR1 as LGHNA and CDR2 as YNFKEQ. This CDR3 is built from 14 residues. Trimming took 0 bases from V and 5 from J, leaving 10 bases between them. DNA of the CDR3: TGTGCCAGCAGCCAAGAGGCAGGGCCTTATGGCTACACCTTC. Translating it yields CASSQEAGPYGYTF.

The V call is TRBV6-6, the J call TRBJ1-1, with TRBD1 as a possible D gene (5 bases). Germline-derived CDR1 and CDR2 are MNHNY and SVGAGI (reference sequence). The CDR3 totals 12 residues. V was pared by 5 bases and J by 2 bases, with 6 bases between. The CDR3 reads CASSRTNTEAFF. Here the CDR3 DNA reads TGTGCCAGCAGTAGGACAAACACTGAAGCTTTCTTT.

The chain is built from TRBV3-1 (or the pseudogene TRBV3-2) and TRBJ1-5, with a weak D call TRBD1 (6 bases). The germline V and J ends were trimmed by 1 base and 0 bases, with 22 bases remaining between them. The CDR3 sequence is 20 residues long. CDR1 is LGHDT and CDR2 is YNNKEL in the germline V gene (reference sequence). The CDR3: CASSQGWERGSNASNQPQHF. The CDR3 coding sequence is TGTGCCAGCAGCCAAGGTTGGGAAAGGGGGAGTAATGCTAGCAATCAGCCCCAGCATTTT.

This clone was recorded only once. The genes are TRBV13 and TRBJ2-3; weak D call: TRBD1 (7 bases). This CDR3 is 16 amino acids long. The V gene lost 5 bases and the J gene lost 4 bases, with 19 bases spanning the gap. CDR1 PRHDT and CDR2 FYEKMQ come from the germline V gene (reference sequence). CDR3 sequence reads: CASSPVYRRGADTQYF. CDR3 in DNA: TGTGCCAGCAGCCCCGTATATCGCAGGGGGGCAGATACGCAGTATTTT.

This clone showed up just once. V gene TRBV6-1 combines with J gene TRBJ1-5; a weak D match, TRBD1 (5 bases). The germline gives CDR1 MNHNS, CDR2 SASEGT. Trimming stripped 3 bases from V and 3 bases from J, with 9 bases between. This CDR3 spans 14 amino acids. CDR3 sequence: CASSESGINQPQHF. CDR3 coding DNA: TGTGCCAGCAGTGAGTCAGGGATCAATCAGCCCCAGCATTTT.

The V and J genes are TRBV19 and TRBJ2-6; possibly TRBD1 for D (6 bases). The CDR3 is made up of 17 amino acids. Between the trimmed V and J ends, which lost 7 bases and 2 bases, there was a span of 18 bases. Germline values: CDR1 LNHDA, CDR2 SQIVND (reference sequence). CDR3 in DNA: TGTGCCAGTAATCAGGGGTATGGAGCTGCTGGGGCCAACGTCCTGACTTTC. Encoded protein: CASNQGYGAAGANVLTF.

The chain uses TRBV3-1 (or the pseudogene TRBV3-2) and TRBJ1-1; 7 bases line up with TRBD1. There are 14 residues in the CDR3. Germline-derived CDR1 and CDR2 are LGHDT and YNNKEL (reference sequence). J lost 0 bases, V lost 6 bases, and 4 bases had no gene match. The CDR3 sequence: CASRAGGLNTEAFF. CDR3 nucleotides: TGTGCCAGCAGAGCAGGGGGATTGAACACTGAAGCTTTCTTT.

V usage is TRBV6-5 and J usage is TRBJ1-2, with D maybe TRBD1 (5 bases). This CDR3 spans 14 amino acids. Trimming stripped 7 bases from V and 0 bases from J, with 12 bases between. Germline V gene lookup returns CDR1 MNHEY and CDR2 SVGAGI. The CDR3 nucleotides read TGTGCCAGCATTCCAGCGGGGGCTAACTATGGCTACACCTTC. This sequence encodes CASIPAGANYGYTF.

The chain uses TRBV6-1 and TRBJ1-5; D not resolved. Deletions cut 3 bases from V and 0 bases from J, with 9 bases between. CDR1 MNHNS and CDR2 SASEGT come from the germline V gene. CDR3 size: 15 residues. CDR3 coding DNA: TGTGCCAGCAGTGAGGCCCGATATAGCAATCAGCCCCAGCATTTT. Protein: CASSEARYSNQPQHF.

V gene TRBV29-1 combines with J gene TRBJ2-1, with 14 bases lining up with TRBD2. Germline trimming cut 4 bases from V and 7 bases from J; bases unmatched to any gene: 3. The CDR3 runs 14 residues. Germline CDR1 reads SQVTM; CDR2 reads ANQGSEA. The chain's CDR3 is CSVGRLAGGNEQFF. The DNA for the CDR3 is TGCAGCGTTGGGAGACTAGCGGGAGGGAATGAGCAGTTCTTC.

V gene TRBV19 combines with J gene TRBJ2-1, with a tentative D call TRBD2 (6 bases). The CDR3 length is 13 residues. V lost 1 base and J lost 10, with 11 bases in between. Germline values: CDR1 LNHDA, CDR2 SQIVND (reference sequence). The CDR3 reads CASSIAPRGEQFF. As DNA, the CDR3 is TGTGCCAGTAGTATAGCCCCACGGGGGGAGCAGTTCTTC. The full variable domain, its missing parts supplied by reference TRBV19 and TRBJ2-1, is DGGITQSPKYLFRKEGQNVTLSCEQNLNHDAMYWYRQDPGQGLRLIYYSQIVNDFQKGDIAEGYSVSREKKESFPLTVTSAQKNPTAFYLCASSIAPRGEQFFGPGTRLTVL.

A single count supports this clone. This chain links TRBV7-9 with TRBJ2-1; 10 nucleotides agree with TRBD1. The germline V gene has CDR1 SEHNR and CDR2 FQNEAQ (reference sequence). The V segment lost 9 bases and the J segment 5 bases; nucleotides outside the gene matches: 7. This CDR3 is 14 amino acids long. The CDR3 nucleotides read TGTGCCAGTCGCCGGGACAGGGGTCACAATGAGCAGTTCTTC. It encodes CASRRDRGHNEQFF.

In DNA, the CDR3 is TGTGCCAGCAGAAACTTGGAGACCCAGTACTTC. The encoded protein is CASRNLETQYF. This rearrangement joins TRBV6-6 to TRBJ2-5; D remains unclear. The CDR3 extends over 11 amino acids. The V gene's germline CDR1 is MNHNY and CDR2 SVGAGI (reference sequence). Trimming stripped 6 bases from V and 5 bases from J, with 7 bases between.